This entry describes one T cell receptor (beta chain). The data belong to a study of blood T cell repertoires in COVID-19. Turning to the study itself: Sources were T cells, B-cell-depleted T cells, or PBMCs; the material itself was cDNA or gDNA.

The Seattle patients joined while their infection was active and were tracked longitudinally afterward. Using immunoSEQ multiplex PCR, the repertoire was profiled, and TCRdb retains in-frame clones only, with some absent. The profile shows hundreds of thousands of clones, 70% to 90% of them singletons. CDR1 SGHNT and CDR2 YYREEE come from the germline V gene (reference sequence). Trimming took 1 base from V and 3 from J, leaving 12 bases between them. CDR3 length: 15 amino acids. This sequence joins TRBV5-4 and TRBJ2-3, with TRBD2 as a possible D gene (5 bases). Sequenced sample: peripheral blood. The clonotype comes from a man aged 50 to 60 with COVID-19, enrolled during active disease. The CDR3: CASSLTPVATDTQYF. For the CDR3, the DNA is TGTGCCAGCAGCTTGACCCCCGTAGCGACAGATACGCAGTATTTT.